This T cell receptor (beta chain) was obtained from a study of resident and recirculating memory T cells in vitiligo. As for the study in general: Shave-biopsy epidermis from lesional and nonlesional skin was sequenced alongside PBMCs. Genomic DNA was extracted from whole homogenized samples, with no cell sorting.

TCRdb's table, derived via immunoSEQ multiplex PCR, lists solely in-frame clones and lacks some. The repertoire holds tens of thousands of clones, with about 90% as singletons. Study-wide findings and caveats: No single dominant TCR clone appeared; lesion clonality varied. Different lesions suggested infiltration by different T cell clones.

Trimming took off 1 base at V and 5 bases at J, with 9 bases between the two ends. This CDR3 spans 13 amino acids. Germline CDR1 is SGHTA and CDR2 is FQGNSA. About this clone: Its matching antigen is unknown.

This chain uses TRBV7-2 with TRBJ2-7, with no clear D. The specimen sequenced was blood. The clonotype originates from a male donor with vitiligo. CDR3 bases: TGTGCCAGCAGCTTAGGGTCCGAGAACGAGCAGTACTTC. Translating gives CASSLGSENEQYF.